These T cell receptor beta chains were read from a single sample in a study of T cell repertoires in cytomegalovirus infection. TCRdb independently ran MiXCR on the reads; one entry per CDR3 protein. The sample consists of under 150,000 distinct CDR3 sequences, 7% to 9.5% of them appearing once. Input material: PBMCs. The receptor source for this set is a human donor in good health (CMV status not recorded). Some clones in this sample may be carry-over from other donors' samples. Both conserved end residues are part of each CDR3. Each record gives: V gene, clone size, J gene, D gene, CDR3 protein, CDR3 DNA. D genes are given only for firm matches. Size tells how often a clone was seen (once, few, many) or the class of an expanded clone, and some rows leave it out.

v_call: TRBV7-3; clone_size: many; j_call: TRBJ2-5; d_call: NA; cdr3_aa: CASSLNLQETQYF; cdr3_nt: TGTGCCAGCAGCTTAAACCTCCAAGAGACCCAGTACTTC
v_call: TRBV7-9; clone_size: NA; j_call: TRBJ1-2; d_call: TRBD1; cdr3_aa: CASSSLTGANYGYTF; cdr3_nt: TGTGCCAGCAGCTCCTTGACAGGGGCTAACTATGGCTACACCTTC
v_call: TRBV20-1; clone_size: many; j_call: TRBJ2-7; d_call: NA; cdr3_aa: CSAQPRTGSYEQYF; cdr3_nt: TGCAGTGCCCAACCCAGGACGGGCTCCTACGAGCAGTACTTC
v_call: TRBV15; clone_size: few; j_call: TRBJ1-1; d_call: NA; cdr3_aa: CATSRDRVGDTEAFF; cdr3_nt: TGTGCCACCAGCAGAGACAGGGTGGGGGACACTGAAGCTTTCTTT
v_call: TRBV7-2; clone_size: many; j_call: TRBJ1-1; d_call: NA; cdr3_aa: CASLTDRNTEAFF; cdr3_nt: TGTGCCAGCTTGACGGACAGGAACACTGAAGCTTTCTTT
v_call: TRBV15; clone_size: few; j_call: TRBJ1-1; d_call: NA; cdr3_aa: CATSRDRTLRAFF; cdr3_nt: TGTGCCACCAGCAGAGACCGAACACTGCGAGCTTTCTTT
v_call: TRBV29-1; clone_size: NA; j_call: TRBJ2-2; d_call: TRBD2; cdr3_aa: CSVESGTLTGELFF; cdr3_nt: TGCAGCGTTGAAAGCGGGACTCTCACCGGGGAGCTGTTTTTT
v_call: TRBV23-1; clone_size: many; j_call: TRBJ2-3; d_call: NA; cdr3_aa: CASSQSRGGARDTQYF; cdr3_nt: TGCGCCAGCAGTCAATCTCGAGGGGGGGCCAGGGATACGCAGTATTTT
v_call: TRBV6-5; clone_size: many; j_call: TRBJ2-1; d_call: NA; cdr3_aa: CASSYSRLPQDTRSYNEQFF; cdr3_nt: TGTGCCAGCAGTTACTCCCGGCTACCGCAGGACACACGCTCCTACAATGAGCAGTTCTTC
v_call: TRBV7-2; clone_size: many; j_call: TRBJ1-2; d_call: NA; cdr3_aa: CASSFATVNGAYGYTF; cdr3_nt: TGTGCCAGCAGCTTTGCGACCGTAAATGGGGCCTATGGCTACACCTTC
v_call: TRBV19; clone_size: many; j_call: TRBJ1-2; d_call: NA; cdr3_aa: CASRAGGYGYTF; cdr3_nt: TGTGCCAGTAGGGCCGGGGGGTATGGCTACACCTTC
v_call: TRBV7-2; clone_size: few; j_call: TRBJ2-1; d_call: NA; cdr3_aa: CASSRTLSSYNEQFF; cdr3_nt: TGTGCCAGCAGCCGGACCCTGAGCTCCTACAATGAGCAGTTCTTC
v_call: TRBV20-1; clone_size: many; j_call: TRBJ1-1; d_call: NA; cdr3_aa: CSPSQLGNTEAFF; cdr3_nt: TGCAGTCCTTCCCAGTTGGGGAACACTGAAGCTTTCTTT
v_call: TRBV2; clone_size: many; j_call: TRBJ2-3; d_call: TRBD2; cdr3_aa: CASSEALAGLRGTDTQYF; cdr3_nt: TGTGCCAGCAGTGAAGCACTAGCGGGGCTCCGCGGCACAGATACGCAGTATTTT
v_call: TRBV7-8; clone_size: many; j_call: TRBJ2-7; d_call: NA; cdr3_aa: CASSGWDTTAYEQYF; cdr3_nt: TGTGCCAGCAGCGGATGGGACACAACTGCCTACGAGCAGTACTTC
v_call: TRBV7-2; clone_size: many; j_call: TRBJ1-1; d_call: NA; cdr3_aa: CASSEVSINTEAFF; cdr3_nt: TGTGCCAGCAGCGAGGTCAGCATTAACACTGAAGCTTTCTTT
v_call: TRBV4-2; clone_size: few; j_call: TRBJ1-5; d_call: TRBD1; cdr3_aa: CASSQGGTGSYSNQPQHF; cdr3_nt: TGTGCCAGCAGCCAAGGGGGGACAGGGAGCTATAGCAATCAGCCCCAGCATTTT
v_call: TRBV5-1; clone_size: NA; j_call: TRBJ2-3; d_call: NA; cdr3_aa: CASSPNTDTQYF; cdr3_nt: TGCGCCAGCAGCCCGAACACAGATACGCAGTATTTT
v_call: TRBV18; clone_size: many; j_call: TRBJ1-1; d_call: TRBD1; cdr3_aa: CASSDPGQWNTEAFF; cdr3_nt: TGTGCCAGCTCAGATCCGGGACAGTGGAACACTGAAGCTTTCTTT
v_call: TRBV2; clone_size: few; j_call: TRBJ2-6; d_call: NA; cdr3_aa: CASSERRRRDGANVLTF; cdr3_nt: TGTGCCAGCAGTGAAAGGAGACGCAGGGACGGGGCCAACGTCCTGACTTTC
v_call: TRBV24-1; clone_size: many; j_call: TRBJ2-2; d_call: NA; cdr3_aa: CATSDPRASTGELFF; cdr3_nt: TGTGCCACCAGTGATCCGCGGGCCAGCACCGGGGAGCTGTTTTTT
v_call: TRBV28; clone_size: many; j_call: TRBJ1-6; d_call: NA; cdr3_aa: CASSSLREANSPLHF; cdr3_nt: TGTGCCAGCAGCTCGTTGAGGGAGGCGAATTCACCCCTCCACTTT
v_call: TRBV28; clone_size: many; j_call: TRBJ2-6; d_call: NA; cdr3_aa: CASSLWRGPGANVLTF; cdr3_nt: TGTGCCAGCAGTTTGTGGAGGGGACCTGGGGCCAACGTCCTGACTTTC
v_call: TRBV5-1; clone_size: many; j_call: TRBJ1-1; d_call: NA; cdr3_aa: CASSLAGGRPGNTEAFF; cdr3_nt: TGCGCCAGCAGCTTGGCCGGAGGCAGACCAGGGAACACTGAAGCTTTCTTT
v_call: TRBV14; clone_size: many; j_call: TRBJ2-6; d_call: NA; cdr3_aa: CASSQEGRGGANVLTF; cdr3_nt: TGTGCCAGCAGCCAAGAAGGGCGTGGTGGGGCCAACGTCCTGACTTTC
v_call: TRBV20-1; clone_size: many; j_call: TRBJ2-3; d_call: TRBD2; cdr3_aa: CSARVAGGGPDTQYF; cdr3_nt: TGCAGTGCTAGAGTAGCGGGGGGGGGGCCAGATACGCAGTATTTT
v_call: TRBV2; clone_size: many; j_call: TRBJ2-7; d_call: TRBD2; cdr3_aa: CASSGEGWKTYEQYF; cdr3_nt: TGTGCCAGCAGTGGGGAGGGTTGGAAGACCTACGAGCAGTACTTC
v_call: TRBV7-2; clone_size: many; j_call: TRBJ1-1; d_call: TRBD1; cdr3_aa: CASSPRRGTGTEAFF; cdr3_nt: TGTGCCAGCAGCCCGAGACGGGGGACAGGGACTGAAGCTTTCTTT
v_call: TRBV6-1; clone_size: many; j_call: TRBJ2-1; d_call: NA; cdr3_aa: CASGQQVSSYNEQFF; cdr3_nt: TGTGCCAGCGGTCAACAGGTTAGCTCCTACAATGAGCAGTTCTTC
v_call: TRBV28; clone_size: many; j_call: TRBJ1-2; d_call: NA; cdr3_aa: CASSFLTSREHGYTF; cdr3_nt: TGTGCCAGCAGTTTCCTTACTTCCAGGGAACATGGCTACACCTTC
v_call: TRBV20-1; clone_size: few; j_call: TRBJ1-2; d_call: NA; cdr3_aa: CSARGGGPAGYTF; cdr3_nt: TGCAGTGCTAGAGGGGGGGGACCGGCTGGCTACACCTTC
v_call: TRBV5-4; clone_size: many; j_call: TRBJ2-3; d_call: TRBD1; cdr3_aa: CASSSPQGNTQYF; cdr3_nt: TGTGCCAGCAGCTCCCCACAGGGGAATACGCAGTATTTT
v_call: TRBV29-1; clone_size: few; j_call: TRBJ2-3; d_call: TRBD2; cdr3_aa: CSVVGTSGGPTDTQYF; cdr3_nt: TGCAGCGTTGTCGGGACTAGCGGGGGACCCACAGATACGCAGTATTTT
v_call: TRBV7-2; clone_size: many; j_call: TRBJ2-1; d_call: TRBD1; cdr3_aa: CASSPRQGNYNEQFF; cdr3_nt: TGTGCCAGCAGCCCCCGACAGGGTAACTACAATGAGCAGTTCTTC
v_call: TRBV28; clone_size: many; j_call: TRBJ2-7; d_call: NA; cdr3_aa: CASSPRLRGRPYEQYF; cdr3_nt: TGTGCCAGCAGCCCGAGACTCAGGGGCCGCCCCTACGAGCAGTACTTC
v_call: TRBV6-2/TRBV6-3; clone_size: few; j_call: TRBJ1-5; d_call: NA; cdr3_aa: CASSYGSWNSNQPQHF; cdr3_nt: TGTGCCAGCAGTTACGGAAGTTGGAATAGCAATCAGCCCCAGCATTTT
v_call: TRBV5-6; clone_size: many; j_call: TRBJ2-7; d_call: NA; cdr3_aa: CASSRRAGSGSYEQYF; cdr3_nt: TGTGCCAGCAGCCGTAGGGCAGGGTCGGGCTCCTACGAGCAGTACTTC
v_call: TRBV2; clone_size: many; j_call: TRBJ1-1; d_call: NA; cdr3_aa: CASQLNTEAFF; cdr3_nt: TGTGCCAGCCAGTTGAACACTGAAGCTTTCTTT
v_call: TRBV20-1; clone_size: few; j_call: TRBJ2-2; d_call: NA; cdr3_aa: CSARPGRGTGELFF; cdr3_nt: TGCAGTGCTAGACCCGGGCGAGGCACCGGGGAGCTGTTTTTT
v_call: TRBV28; clone_size: many; j_call: TRBJ1-2; d_call: TRBD1; cdr3_aa: CASSFGDRNYGYTF; cdr3_nt: TGTGCCAGCAGTTTCGGGGACAGAAACTATGGCTACACCTTC
v_call: TRBV7-2; clone_size: NA; j_call: TRBJ2-4; d_call: NA; cdr3_aa: CASGLSGLWTTNTQYF; cdr3_nt: TGTGCCAGCGGCTTATCGGGGCTGTGGACCACAAACACGCAGTACTTT
v_call: TRBV30; clone_size: few; j_call: TRBJ1-5; d_call: NA; cdr3_aa: CAWGQRDQPQHF; cdr3_nt: TGTGCCTGGGGACAGCGGGATCAGCCCCAGCATTTT
v_call: TRBV28; clone_size: NA; j_call: TRBJ1-1; d_call: NA; cdr3_aa: CASSTHTEAFF; cdr3_nt: TGTGCCAGCAGTACTCACACTGAAGCTTTCTTT
v_call: TRBV7-6; clone_size: many; j_call: TRBJ2-7; d_call: TRBD1; cdr3_aa: CASSFGRGNEQYF; cdr3_nt: TGTGCCAGCAGCTTCGGCAGGGGGAACGAGCAGTACTTC
v_call: TRBV5-1; clone_size: many; j_call: TRBJ1-1; d_call: TRBD1; cdr3_aa: CASSRDRVDTEAFF; cdr3_nt: TGCGCCAGCAGCCGGGACAGGGTTGACACTGAAGCTTTCTTT
v_call: TRBV29-1; clone_size: NA; j_call: TRBJ2-1; d_call: TRBD2; cdr3_aa: CSVEGGTRLAGGPRNNEQFF; cdr3_nt: TGCAGCGTTGAGGGGGGGACGCGACTAGCGGGGGGGCCGAGAAACAATGAGCAGTTCTTC
v_call: TRBV3-1; clone_size: NA; j_call: TRBJ2-1; d_call: TRBD1; cdr3_aa: CASSPGTGLYNEQFF; cdr3_nt: TGTGCCAGCAGCCCCGGGACAGGCCTCTACAATGAGCAGTTCTTC